A selection of T cell receptor beta chains follows, all from one sample in a study of T cell changes during pregnancy in multiple sclerosis. Libraries were prepared by immunoSEQ multiplex PCR; TCRdb keeps only in-frame clonotypes and omits some of them. The sample shows tens of thousands of clones, 92% of them seen only once. The source was peripheral blood, collected before pregnancy. The source is a female donor with multiple sclerosis, enrolled in a pregnancy study. The CDR3 runs from the conserved cysteine through the conserved F or W. Some rows mark clone size as missing; the rest say once, few, many or name a class of expanded clone.

v_gene	j_gene	abundance	CDR3aa
TRBV28	TRBJ2-1	-	CASSSREVSYNEQFF
TRBV7-2	TRBJ2-7	-	CASSLEGTSGSYEQYF
TRBV19	TRBJ2-2	-	CASSMGQGQANTGELFF
TRBV6-5	TRBJ2-2	-	CASSPFANTGELFF
TRBV15	TRBJ2-5	-	CATSIQGWGREETQYF
TRBV19	TRBJ1-2	-	CASSAGLTGTGDFYGYTF
TRBV29-1	TRBJ2-7	-	CSVSGTSGSYEQYF
TRBV5-1	TRBJ2-5	-	CASSYYQETQYF
TRBV5-1	TRBJ2-3	-	CASSTGTSTDTQYF
TRBV7-7	TRBJ2-1	-	CASSLAFPVELAGVPNEQFF
TRBV10-3	TRBJ2-5	-	CAISESGLADGETQYF
TRBV9	TRBJ2-1	-	CASSVPMVGVGNEQFF
TRBV7-3	TRBJ2-3	-	CASSASPEGRGTDTQYF
TRBV5-4	TRBJ2-7	-	CASSPTRPGEQYF
TRBV7-3	TRBJ2-3	-	CASSLGGTSGSGDTQYF
TRBV19	TRBJ2-2	-	CASSIGREARELFF
TRBV11-3	TRBJ2-5	-	CASSSWDRVGARGETQYF
TRBV7-2	TRBJ2-1	-	CASSFSGYNEQFF
TRBV13	TRBJ2-2	-	CASGGVRFTGELFF
TRBV5-4	TRBJ2-1	-	CASSQGTSGGQEQFF
TRBV9	TRBJ2-1	-	CASSVVDGSTEQFF
TRBV4-1	TRBJ2-1	-	CASSQEGLAVYNEQFF
TRBV6-1	TRBJ1-2	-	CASSEGAGGAQNYGYTF
TRBV28	TRBJ2-1	-	CASTISGSTYNEQFF
TRBV4-3	TRBJ2-7	-	CASSPSVLAYEQYF
TRBV7-2	TRBJ2-1	-	CASSPLAGATYNEQFF
TRBV2	TRBJ1-5	-	CASSEEGGQHQPQHF
TRBV29-1	TRBJ2-5	-	CSVEPTDWGDRETQYF
TRBV7-9	TRBJ2-1	-	CASSAGESGEEQFF
TRBV19	TRBJ2-2	-	CASSTKGLAYTGELFF
TRBV18	TRBJ1-1	-	CASSPGADPEAFF
TRBV19	TRBJ2-5	few	CASSMRRGYQETQYF
TRBV11-2	TRBJ2-2	-	CASSLGLAQKTGELFF
TRBV5-1	TRBJ1-1	-	CASSALGGFTEAFF
TRBV5-5	TRBJ1-3	-	CASSSTGNTIYF
TRBV19	TRBJ1-5	-	CASSRGQGGNQPQHF
TRBV4-3	TRBJ2-7	-	CASSQDRAGGYEQYF
TRBV5-1	TRBJ2-2	few	CASSSTGTILVGELFF
TRBV4-1	TRBJ2-7	-	CASSQVPGQGADEQYF
TRBV15	TRBJ2-5	-	CATSRKTGGGETQYF
TRBV29-1	TRBJ1-1	few	CSAGQGTNTEAFF
TRBV19	TRBJ2-1	-	CATNDAGDHNEQFF
TRBV9	TRBJ2-4	-	CASSHGGGDKNIQYF
TRBV6-5	TRBJ1-2	-	CASSWGGDYGYTF
TRBV6-1	TRBJ2-3	-	CASSQLAGALYTQYF
TRBV25-1	TRBJ1-1	-	CASTRGGTEAFF
TRBV7-6	TRBJ2-7	-	CASSSTGLAGEQYF
TRBV10-2	TRBJ2-7	-	CASSELASGGYEQYF
TRBV5-4	TRBJ2-7	-	CASSLGGGNSYEQYF
TRBV12-5	TRBJ1-5	-	CASGLGDRGPTSYSNQPQHF
TRBV6-5	TRBJ2-1	-	CASSSGSSYNEQFF
TRBV2	TRBJ2-3	-	CASSERLGGNTDTQYF
TRBV6-6	TRBJ2-7	-	CASSYSMLDIYEQYF
TRBV27	TRBJ1-1	-	CASSSGLRRSTEAFF
TRBV5-1	TRBJ2-7	-	CASSTGLAGISYEQYF